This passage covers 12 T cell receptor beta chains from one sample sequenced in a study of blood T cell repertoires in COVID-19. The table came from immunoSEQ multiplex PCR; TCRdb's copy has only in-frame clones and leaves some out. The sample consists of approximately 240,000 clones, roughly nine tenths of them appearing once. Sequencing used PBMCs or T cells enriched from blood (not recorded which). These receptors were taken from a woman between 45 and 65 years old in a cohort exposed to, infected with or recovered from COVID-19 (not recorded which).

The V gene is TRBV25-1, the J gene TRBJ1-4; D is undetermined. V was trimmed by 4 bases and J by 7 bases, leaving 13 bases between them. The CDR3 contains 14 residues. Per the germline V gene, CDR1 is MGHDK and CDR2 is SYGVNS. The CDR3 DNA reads TGTGCCAGCAGTGGAAATGCAGCGGGTGAAAAACTGTTTTTT. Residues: CASSGNAAGEKLFF.

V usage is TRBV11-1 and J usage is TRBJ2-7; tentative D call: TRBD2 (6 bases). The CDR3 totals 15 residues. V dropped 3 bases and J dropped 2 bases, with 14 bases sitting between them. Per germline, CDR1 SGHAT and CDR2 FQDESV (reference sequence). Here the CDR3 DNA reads TGTGCCAGCAGCTTCCTGGCGGGGTCGACCTACGAGCAGTACTTC. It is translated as CASSFLAGSTYEQYF.

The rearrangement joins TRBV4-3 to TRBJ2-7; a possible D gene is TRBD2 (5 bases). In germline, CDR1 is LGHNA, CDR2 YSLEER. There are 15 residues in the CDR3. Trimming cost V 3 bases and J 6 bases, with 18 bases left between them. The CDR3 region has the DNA TGCGCCAGCAGCCACAGTAGGAGCCTAGCCTCCGAGCAGTACTTC. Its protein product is CASSHSRSLASEQYF.

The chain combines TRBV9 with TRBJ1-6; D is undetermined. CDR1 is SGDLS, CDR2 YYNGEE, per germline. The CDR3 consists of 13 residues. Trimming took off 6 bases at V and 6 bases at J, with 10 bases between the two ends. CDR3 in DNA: TGTGCCAGCAACCCAGATCTTAATTCACCCCTCCACTTT. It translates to CASNPDLNSPLHF.

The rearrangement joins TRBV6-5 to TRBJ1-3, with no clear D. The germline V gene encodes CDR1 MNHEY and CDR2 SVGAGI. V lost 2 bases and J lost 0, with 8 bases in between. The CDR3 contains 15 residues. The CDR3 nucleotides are TGTGCCAGCAGTTACCGGGATGGCTCTGGAAACACCATATATTTT. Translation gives CASSYRDGSGNTIYF.

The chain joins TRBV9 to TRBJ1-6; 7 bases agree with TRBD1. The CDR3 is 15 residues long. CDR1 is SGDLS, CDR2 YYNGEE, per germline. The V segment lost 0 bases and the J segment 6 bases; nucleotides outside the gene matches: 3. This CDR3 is CASSVGQGLNSPLHF. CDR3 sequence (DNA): TGTGCCAGCAGCGTAGGACAGGGCCTTAATTCACCCCTCCACTTT.

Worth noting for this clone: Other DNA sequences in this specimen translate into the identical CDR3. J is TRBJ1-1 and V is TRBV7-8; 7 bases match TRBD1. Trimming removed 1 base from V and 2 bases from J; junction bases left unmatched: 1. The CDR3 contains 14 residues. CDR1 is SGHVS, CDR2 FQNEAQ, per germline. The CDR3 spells CASSLVGGNTEAFF. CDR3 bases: TGTGCCAGCAGCTTAGTAGGGGGCAACACTGAAGCTTTCTTT.

CDR3 DNA: TGCGCCAGCAGCATGGGGGCGGGCCGATACACCGGGGAGCTGTTTTTT. The encoded protein is CASSMGAGRYTGELFF. The chain employs TRBV5-1 and TRBJ2-2; maybe TRBD1 (6 bases). Trimming removed 4 bases at V and 3 bases at J, with 16 bases between. Germline CDR1 is SGHRS and CDR2 is YFSETQ. The CDR3 runs 16 residues.

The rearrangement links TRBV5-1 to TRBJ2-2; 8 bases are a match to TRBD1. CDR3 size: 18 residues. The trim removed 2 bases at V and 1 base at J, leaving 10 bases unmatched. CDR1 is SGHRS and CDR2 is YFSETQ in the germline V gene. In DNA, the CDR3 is TGCGCCAGCAGCTTTTCGACAGGGGCGTGGGGGAACACCGGGGAGCTGTTTTTT. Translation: CASSFSTGAWGNTGELFF.

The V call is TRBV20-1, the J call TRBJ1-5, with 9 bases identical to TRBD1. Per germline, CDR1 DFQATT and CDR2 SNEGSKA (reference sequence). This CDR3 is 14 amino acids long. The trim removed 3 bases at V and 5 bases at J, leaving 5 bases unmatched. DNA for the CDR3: TGCAGTGCTAGTACAAGGACAGGGGATCAGCCCCAGCATTTT. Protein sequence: CSASTRTGDQPQHF.

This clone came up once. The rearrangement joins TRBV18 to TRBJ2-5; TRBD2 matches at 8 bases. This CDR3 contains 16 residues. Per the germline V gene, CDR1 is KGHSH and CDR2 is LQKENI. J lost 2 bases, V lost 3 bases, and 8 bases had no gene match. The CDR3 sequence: CASSPGAGGGQETQYF. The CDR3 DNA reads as TGTGCCAGCTCACCCGGCGCGGGGGGTGGACAAGAGACCCAGTACTTC. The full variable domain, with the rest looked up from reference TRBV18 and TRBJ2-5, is NAGVMQNPRHLVRRRGQEARLRCSPMKGHSHVYWYRQLPEEGLKFMVYLQKENIIDESGMPKERFSAEFPKEGPSILRIQQVVRGDSAAYFCASSPGAGGGQETQYFGPGTRLLVL.

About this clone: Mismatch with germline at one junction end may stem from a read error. CDR3 residues: CASNPRGGNLIEAQYF. In DNA form, the CDR3 reads TGCGCCAGCAACCCCCGGGGTGGAAACTTAATAGAGGCCCAGTACTTC. The genes are TRBV4-3 and TRBJ2-5; TRBD2 is a possible D gene (5 bases). The CDR3 totals 16 residues. Germline V lookup: CDR1 LGHNA, CDR2 YSLEER.